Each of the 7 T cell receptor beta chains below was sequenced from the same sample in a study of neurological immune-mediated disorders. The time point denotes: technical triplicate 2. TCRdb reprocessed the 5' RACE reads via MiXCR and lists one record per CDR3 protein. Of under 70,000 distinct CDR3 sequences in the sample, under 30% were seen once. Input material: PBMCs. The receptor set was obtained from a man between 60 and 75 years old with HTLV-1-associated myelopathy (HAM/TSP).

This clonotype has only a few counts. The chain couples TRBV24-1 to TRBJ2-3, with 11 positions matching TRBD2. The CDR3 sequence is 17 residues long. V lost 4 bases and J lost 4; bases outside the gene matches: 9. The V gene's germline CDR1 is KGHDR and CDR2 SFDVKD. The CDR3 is CATSDPGLAEFPDTQYF. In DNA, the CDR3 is TGTGCCACCAGTGACCCGGGACTAGCGGAATTTCCAGATACGCAGTATTTT.

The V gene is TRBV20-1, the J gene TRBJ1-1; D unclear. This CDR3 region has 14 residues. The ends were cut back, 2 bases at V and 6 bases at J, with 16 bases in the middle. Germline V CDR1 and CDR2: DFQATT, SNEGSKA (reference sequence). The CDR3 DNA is TGCAGTGCTAGATTTCCGGTCGGCGTAGCTGAAGCTTTCTTT. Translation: CSARFPVGVAEAFF.

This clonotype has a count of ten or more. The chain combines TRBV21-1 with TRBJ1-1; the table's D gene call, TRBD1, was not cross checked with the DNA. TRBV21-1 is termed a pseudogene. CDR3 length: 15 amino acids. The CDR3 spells CASSTPTGGEVEAFF. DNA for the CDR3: TGTGCCAGCAGCACTCCGACAGGGGGTGAGGTTGAAGCTTTCTTT.

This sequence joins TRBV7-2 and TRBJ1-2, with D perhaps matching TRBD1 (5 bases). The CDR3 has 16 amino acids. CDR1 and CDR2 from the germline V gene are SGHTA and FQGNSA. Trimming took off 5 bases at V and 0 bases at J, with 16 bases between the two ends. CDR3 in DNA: TGTGCCAGCAGCCAGGGCGGGGCTAAAGCTAACTATGGCTACACCTTC. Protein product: CASSQGGAKANYGYTF. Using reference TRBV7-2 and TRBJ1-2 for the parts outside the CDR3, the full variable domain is GAGVSQSPSNKVTEKGKDVELRCDPISGHTALYWYRQSLGQGLEFLIYFQGNSAPDKSGLPSDRFSAERTGGSVSTLTIQRTQQEDSAVYLCASSQGGAKANYGYTFGSGTRLTVV.

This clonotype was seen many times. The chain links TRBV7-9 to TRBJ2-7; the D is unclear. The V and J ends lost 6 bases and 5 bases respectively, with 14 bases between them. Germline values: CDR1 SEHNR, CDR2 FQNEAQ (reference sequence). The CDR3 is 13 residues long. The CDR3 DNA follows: TGTGCCAGCAGGGACGGAAGAATTAACGAGCAGTACTTC. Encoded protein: CASRDGRINEQYF.

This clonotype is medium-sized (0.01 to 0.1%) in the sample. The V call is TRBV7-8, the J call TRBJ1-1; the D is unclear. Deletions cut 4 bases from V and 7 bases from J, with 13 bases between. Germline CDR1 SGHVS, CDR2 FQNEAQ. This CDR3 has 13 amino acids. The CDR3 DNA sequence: TGTGCCAGCAGCTCCGGAACCACTCGTGAAGCTTTCTTT. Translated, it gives CASSSGTTREAFF.

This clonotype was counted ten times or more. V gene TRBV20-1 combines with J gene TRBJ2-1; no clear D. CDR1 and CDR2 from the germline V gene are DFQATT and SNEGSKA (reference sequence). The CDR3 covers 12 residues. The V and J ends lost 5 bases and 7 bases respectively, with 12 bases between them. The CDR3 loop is CSAPTDLNEQFF. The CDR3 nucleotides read TGCAGTGCTCCCACGGACCTAAATGAGCAGTTCTTC.